This T cell receptor beta chain was documented in a study of T cells in Graves' hyperthyroidism and ophthalmopathy. Amplification targeted TCR beta CDR3 regions from RNA transcripts. The HTBI primer set served for first-round RT-PCR of the TCR CDR3. TCRdb reprocessed the multiplex PCR reads via MiXCR and lists one record per CDR3 protein. The top ten clones hold roughly a tenth of a sample with about 740,000 distinct CDR3 sequences, 14% of them seen once. It was considered stable Graves' hyperthyroidism when ophthalmopathy did not progress within 18 months. Hyperthyroidism had been newly diagnosed in patients aged 18 to 65, and its duration was under 2 months. Investigators excluded patients with uncontrolled infection, other autoimmune disease, pregnancy or lactation. This CDR3 has 14 residues. Per germline, CDR1 MNHEY and CDR2 SMNVEV (reference sequence). V shed 6 bases and J shed 1 base, with 12 bases lying between them.

This TCR derives from a woman in her late teens or twenties with Graves' hyperthyroidism. The chain employs TRBV27 and TRBJ1-2; the D is unclear. The sequenced material came from blood. The CDR3: CASRRQDGNYGYTF. The CDR3 DNA reads as TGTGCCAGCAGACGTCAGGACGGTAACTATGGCTACACCTTC.